Listed below are T cell receptor beta chains from one sample, sequenced in a study of vaccination and CD4 T cells after COVID-19. TCRdb reprocessed the PCR reads with MiXCR, giving one entry per CDR3 protein. This sample carries over 9,000 distinct CDR3 sequences, more than 30% of them seen once, and the ten largest clones take roughly 20%. These receptors have no known antigen. Sequences were obtained from CD4+ T cells from blood, cultured in vitro. These receptors were obtained from a human donor in good health. Both conserved end residues are part of each CDR3. D genes are given only for firm matches. Not all rows give a size; the values are once, few, many and, for expanded clones, a class.

-	TRBV27	TRBJ2-7	few	TGTGCCAGTAGGTCGCTCGGGACATTTTCCGAGCAGTACTTC	CASRSLGTFSEQYF
TRBD1	TRBV6-5	TRBJ1-2	-	TGTGCCAGCAGTTACTACGGACAGGGCACTGCCTATGGCTACACCTTC	CASSYYGQGTAYGYTF
TRBD2	TRBV11-2	TRBJ2-7	-	TGTGCCAGCACCCTCCTTGGGAGCGGGACCCCCTACGAGCAGTACTTC	CASTLLGSGTPYEQYF
-	TRBV28	TRBJ2-4	-	TGTGCCAGCAGGTCCACAGGTCCGGCCAAAAACATTCAGTACTTC	CASRSTGPAKNIQYF
-	TRBV6-1	TRBJ2-3	few	TGTGCCAGCAGCCGCCAAGACAGATTCCAAGATACGCAGTATTTT	CASSRQDRFQDTQYF
TRBD1	TRBV29-1	TRBJ1-1	-	TGCAGCGCTCGCGGACAGGGTGGCGGAGATACTGAAGCTTTCTTT	CSARGQGGGDTEAFF
-	TRBV7-2	TRBJ1-1	-	TGTGCCAGCAGCTTAGCGTCGACCAGTTGGGGGGCAAACACTGAAGCTTTCTTT	CASSLASTSWGANTEAFF
-	TRBV5-4	TRBJ2-3	-	TGTGCCAGCAGCTTGGGGGTAATAAACACAGATACGCAGTATTTT	CASSLGVINTDTQYF
-	TRBV6-2/TRBV6-3	TRBJ1-1	-	TGTGCCAGCAGGTTGACAGGTTTCGAGAACACTGAAGCTTTCTTT	CASRLTGFENTEAFF
-	TRBV28	TRBJ1-1	-	TGTGCCAGCAGTTTATCCGGTCAGGGGTTAAACACTGAAGCTTTCTTT	CASSLSGQGLNTEAFF
-	TRBV7-3	TRBJ1-3	-	TGTGCCAGCAGCTTAAGCCGGACAGTTTCTGGAAACACCATATATTTT	CASSLSRTVSGNTIYF
TRBD2	TRBV20-1	TRBJ2-3	few	TGCAGTGCTAGAGTCGGAAGCGGGAGGGCCATGACAGATACGCAGTATTTT	CSARVGSGRAMTDTQYF
-	TRBV2	TRBJ2-5	-	TGTGCCAGCAGTGAAGCTCGAGGGGCAGGGACCCAGTACTTC	CASSEARGAGTQYF
TRBD1	TRBV7-9	TRBJ2-1	-	TGTGCCAGCAGCTTGGGAAGGGACAGGGACAATGAGCAGTTCTTC	CASSLGRDRDNEQFF
-	TRBV20-1	TRBJ1-5	few	TGCAGTGCTAGACAGGGTCAGCCCCAGCATTTT	CSARQGQPQHF
-	TRBV6-4	TRBJ1-1	few	TGTGCCAGCAGTGACGGGGGGGAAGCTTTCTTT	CASSDGGEAFF
TRBD1	TRBV28	TRBJ2-4	-	TGTGCCAGCCAAATCCCAGGACAGGGGGCATACAAAAACATTCAGTACTTC	CASQIPGQGAYKNIQYF
TRBD1	TRBV6-2/TRBV6-3	TRBJ2-7	-	TGTGCCAGCAGTTACCCGAGGACAGGGAACGAGCAGTACTTC	CASSYPRTGNEQYF
-	TRBV19	TRBJ2-1	-	TGTGCCAGTAGTATGGGGGTTTATGACAATGAGCTGTTCTTC	CASSMGVYDNELFF
-	TRBV6-4	TRBJ2-3	-	TGTGCCAGCAGTGACTCGACGGCGGGCCTCACAGATACGCAGTATTTT	CASSDSTAGLTDTQYF
-	TRBV11-3	TRBJ2-5	-	TGTGCCAGCAGCGAGAACAGGATCAGGGAGACCCAGTACTTC	CASSENRIRETQYF
-	TRBV2	TRBJ2-7	-	TGTGCCAGCAGTGAATGGCAGGGGTTAGGGCAGTACTTC	CASSEWQGLGQYF
-	TRBV29-1	TRBJ2-3	-	TGCAGCGTTGATCGCGGGGCAGATACGCAGTATTTT	CSVDRGADTQYF
TRBD1	TRBV12-3/TRBV12-4	TRBJ2-7	-	TGTGCCAGCAGTGACCGACAGGGATCCGAGCAGTACTTC	CASSDRQGSEQYF
TRBD2	TRBV6-1	TRBJ2-7	-	TGTGCCAGCAGTACCGGGACTAGCAACTACGAGCAGTACTTC	CASSTGTSNYEQYF
TRBD2	TRBV6-1	TRBJ2-3	-	TGTGCCAGCACCTTTAGCGGGAGGGGGAATACGCAGTATTTT	CASTFSGRGNTQYF
TRBD1	TRBV20-1	TRBJ2-1	few	TGCAGTGCCAGTCGGGACAGGGGCGCTACCTACAATGAGCAGTTCTTC	CSASRDRGATYNEQFF
TRBD2	TRBV6-1	TRBJ2-5	few	TGTGCCAGCAGTATGAACCCCACTAGCGTGCCCCAAAGTGGGACCCAGTACTTC	CASSMNPTSVPQSGTQYF
TRBD2	TRBV29-1	TRBJ2-1	-	TGCAGCGTTGAAGGGGTCGGGAGGACCTACAATGAGCAGTTCTTC	CSVEGVGRTYNEQFF
-	TRBV11-2	TRBJ1-1	medium-sized	TGTGCCAGCAGCTTAGATCGGGGACGGAGGAACACTGAAGCTTTCTTT	CASSLDRGRRNTEAFF
-	TRBV20-1	TRBJ2-5	-	TGCAGTGCTAGAGATCGAGGTGACAGGGAGACCCAGTACTTC	CSARDRGDRETQYF
TRBD1	TRBV5-1	TRBJ1-1	few	TGCGCCAGCCTCAGGGGGGGGCCGGGGACTGAAGCTTTCTTT	CASLRGGPGTEAFF
TRBD1	TRBV28	TRBJ2-2	-	TGTGCCAGCAGTACACAGGGGAGAGACACCGGGGAGCTGTTTTTT	CASSTQGRDTGELFF
-	TRBV27	TRBJ2-7	-	TGTGCCAGCAGTTTGGGGTCCCGTCTGTTCGAGCAGTACTTC	CASSLGSRLFEQYF
-	TRBV20-1	TRBJ2-7	-	TGCAGTGCTCGAATATTGATCGAGCAGTACTTC	CSARILIEQYF
-	TRBV20-1	TRBJ1-5	-	TGCAGTGCTAGAGTCGGGCCGAGTAGCGGGCCCCAGCATTTT	CSARVGPSSGPQHF
-	TRBV7-2	TRBJ2-3	few	TGTGCCAGCAGCCACCGGTTGGGGGCGACGGCAGATACGCAGTATTTT	CASSHRLGATADTQYF
TRBD1	TRBV27	TRBJ1-2	few	TGTGCCAGCGGCATAAGGGGGCATAACTATGGCTACACCTTC	CASGIRGHNYGYTF
-	TRBV28	TRBJ2-7	few	TGTGCCAGCGGGGGCAGCTACGAGCAGTACTTC	CASGGSYEQYF
-	TRBV19	TRBJ1-6	few	TGTGCCAGTAGTGTTACAGGGAATTCACCCCTCCACTTT	CASSVTGNSPLHF
TRBD1	TRBV7-2	TRBJ1-3	-	TGTGCCACTGGGACAGGGCCAACAAACACCATATATTTT	CATGTGPTNTIYF
-	TRBV7-8	TRBJ1-3	-	TGTGCCAGCAGCTTAGGGGGGGCGCCGGGTGGAAACACCATATATTTT	CASSLGGAPGGNTIYF
-	TRBV25-1	TRBJ2-7	-	TGTGCCAGCGGAATGGGGCCCCCCTACGAGCAGTACTTC	CASGMGPPYEQYF
TRBD2	TRBV5-1	TRBJ2-7	large	TGCGCCAGCATGCCTGGGACTAGCGGAGCCTACGAGCAGTACTTC	CASMPGTSGAYEQYF
TRBD2	TRBV20-1	TRBJ2-5	medium-sized	TGCAGTGCTAGCGGGTTGGGCGGACTAGCGGGAGAGGGCGTCCAAGAGACCCAGTACTTC	CSASGLGGLAGEGVQETQYF
-	TRBV28	TRBJ1-3	-	TGTGCCAGCAGTTTACTCCCTCCAAAAGGAAACACCATATATTTT	CASSLLPPKGNTIYF
-	TRBV25-1	TRBJ1-2	-	TGTGCCACCAAAAGTGAGGGGAGGCAGGGACATAACTATGGCTACACCTTC	CATKSEGRQGHNYGYTF
-	TRBV7-6	TRBJ2-3	-	TGTGCCAGCAGCTTAACGACGGCTGATACGCAGTATTTT	CASSLTTADTQYF
TRBD2	TRBV19	TRBJ2-1	few	TGTGCCAGTAGTAGCGGACTAGCGGGGTTCTCTCATGAGCAGTTCTTC	CASSSGLAGFSHEQFF
-	TRBV7-3	TRBJ2-1	-	TGTGCCAGCAGCTCCCAAGGGCGGCACAATGAGCAGTTCTTC	CASSSQGRHNEQFF
TRBD2	TRBV7-2	TRBJ2-3	few	TGTGCCAGCAGCCTCCCGGCTAGCGGGATCGATACGCAGTATTTT	CASSLPASGIDTQYF
-	TRBV9	TRBJ2-3	-	TGTGCCAGCAGCGTAGGCGCCCACGGAAGCACAGATACGCAGTATTTT	CASSVGAHGSTDTQYF
-	TRBV28	TRBJ1-2	-	TGTGCCAGCAGTTCCCGCTTCTATGGCTACACCTTC	CASSSRFYGYTF
-	TRBV6-1	TRBJ2-7	-	TGTGCCAGCAGCACACCAACTCTAAGCTCCTACGAGCAGTACTTC	CASSTPTLSSYEQYF
-	TRBV7-3	TRBJ1-6	-	TGTGCCAGCAGCGGGGACTCTAGCTCCTATAATTCACCCCTCCACTTT	CASSGDSSSYNSPLHF
-	TRBV12-3/TRBV12-4	TRBJ1-1	few	TGTGCCTCACTGTGGGGCGCCGACACTGAAGCTTTCTTT	CASLWGADTEAFF
TRBD1	TRBV28	TRBJ2-5	few	TGTGCCAGCAGTTTACCGGGACAGCAAGAGACCCAGTACTTC	CASSLPGQQETQYF
-	TRBV28	TRBJ1-3	-	TGTGCCAGCATCCGGGAGGGGGGTCGTCGGGATTTT	CASIREGGRRDF